This TCR beta chain derives from a study of T cell repertoires in cytomegalovirus infection. This clonotype was seen only a few times. Antigen unknown. Using its own MiXCR run on the reads, TCRdb lists one record per CDR3 protein. Among about a million distinct CDR3 sequences, 30% to 40% were seen once, and the ten largest hold more than 12%. The CDR3 sequence is 16 residues long. The germline CDR1 and CDR2 sequences are PRHDT and FYEKMQ (reference sequence). Trimming took 4 bases from V and 4 from J, leaving 19 bases between them. The TCR was taken from a human donor in good health (CMV status not recorded). Some clones in this sample may be carry-over from other donors' samples. The material sequenced was cultured CD8+ T cells from PBMCs, taken from culture after CMV antigen stimulation. V gene TRBV13 combines with J gene TRBJ1-2; D gene ambiguous. CDR3 DNA sequence: TGTGCCAGCAGCTCTGCCCCGGAACGAATCCTCTATGGCTACACCTTC. It yields the protein CASSSAPERILYGYTF.